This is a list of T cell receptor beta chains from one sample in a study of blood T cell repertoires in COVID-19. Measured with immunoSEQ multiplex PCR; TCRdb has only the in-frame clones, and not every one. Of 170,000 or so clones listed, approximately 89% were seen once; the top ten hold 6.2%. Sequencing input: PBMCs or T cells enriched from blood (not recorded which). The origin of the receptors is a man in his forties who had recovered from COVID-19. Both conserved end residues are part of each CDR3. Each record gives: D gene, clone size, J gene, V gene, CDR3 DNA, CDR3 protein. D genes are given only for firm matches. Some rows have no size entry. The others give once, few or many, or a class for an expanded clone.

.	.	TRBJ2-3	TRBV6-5	TGTGCCAGCAGTTACACAACCGGGACACGAGATACGCAGTATTTT	CASSYTTGTRDTQYF
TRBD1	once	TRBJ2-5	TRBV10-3	TGTGCCATCAACGCCGACCGGGACAGGGTATTTGAGACCCAGTACTTC	CAINADRDRVFETQYF
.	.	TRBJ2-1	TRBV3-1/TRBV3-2	TGTGCCAGCAGCCCCTCTAGCCACTACAATGAGCAGTTCTTC	CASSPSSHYNEQFF
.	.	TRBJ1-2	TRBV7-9	TGTGCCAGCAGCTTGAAAACCGGGTTCCATGGCTACACCTTC	CASSLKTGFHGYTF
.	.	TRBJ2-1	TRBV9	TGTGCCAGCAGCGTAGCGGTGGAGGGTGAGCAGTTCTTC	CASSVAVEGEQFF
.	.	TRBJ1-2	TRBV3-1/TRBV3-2	TGTGCCAGCAGCGTTAGCGCCGGGACACCCTATGGCTACACCTTC	CASSVSAGTPYGYTF
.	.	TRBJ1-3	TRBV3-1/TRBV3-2	TGTGCCAGCAGCCAAGAAGCGGGGGCGAGAGGAAACACCATATATTTT	CASSQEAGARGNTIYF
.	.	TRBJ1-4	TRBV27	TGTGCCAGCAGTCCCCACGGGGGTACCAATGAAAAACTGTTTTTT	CASSPHGGTNEKLFF
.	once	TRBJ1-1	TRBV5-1	TGCGCCAGCACCCCTACCGGGACAACAAACACTGAAGCTTTCTTT	CASTPTGTTNTEAFF
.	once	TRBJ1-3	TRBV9	TGTGCCAGCAGCGTAGGCGGAGACTCTGGAAACACCATATATTTT	CASSVGGDSGNTIYF
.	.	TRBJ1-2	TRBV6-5	TGTGCCAGCAGTTACGAGGGCCTCAGGGGCTACACCTTC	CASSYEGLRGYTF
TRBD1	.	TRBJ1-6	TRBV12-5	TGTGCTAGTGGACGGGACAGGGGATTCCTACTCCACTTT	CASGRDRGFLLHF
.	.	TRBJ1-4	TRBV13	TGTGCCAGCAGCCCGACGGGGGACGGTGATGAAAAACTGTTTTTT	CASSPTGDGDEKLFF
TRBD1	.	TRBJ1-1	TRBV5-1	TGCGCCAGCAGCCACCGGACAGGAACGAACACTGAAGCTTTCTTT	CASSHRTGTNTEAFF
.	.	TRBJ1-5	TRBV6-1	TGTGCCAGCAGTGATTCCCACAATCAGCCCCAGCATTTT	CASSDSHNQPQHF
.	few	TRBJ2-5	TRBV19	TGTGCCAGTAGTCCCGACGGGATCCCTGAAGAGACCCAGTACTTC	CASSPDGIPEETQYF
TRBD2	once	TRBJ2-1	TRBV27	TGTGCCAGCAGCCGAGCGGGAGAGAGTGAGCAGTTCTTC	CASSRAGESEQFF
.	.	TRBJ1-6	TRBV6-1	TGTGCCAGCAGTGAACAGAGGACAGCCTATAATTCACCCCTCCACTTT	CASSEQRTAYNSPLHF
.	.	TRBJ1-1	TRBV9	TGTGCCAGCAGCGGAGGGCAGGCTGGAAACACTGAAGCTTTCTTT	CASSGGQAGNTEAFF
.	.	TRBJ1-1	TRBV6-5	TGTGCCAGCAGTTACTTCGGACAAAACACTGAAGCTTTCTTT	CASSYFGQNTEAFF
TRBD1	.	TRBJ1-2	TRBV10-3	TGTGCCATCAGTGGCCTAACCGTGGGACAGGGGGCCGGAGACTATGGCTACACCTTC	CAISGLTVGQGAGDYGYTF
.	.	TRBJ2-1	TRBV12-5	TGTGCTAGTGACCCCGGGACTCTGGGTGATGAGCAGTTCTTC	CASDPGTLGDEQFF
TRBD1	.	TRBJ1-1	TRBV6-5	TGTGCCAGCAGCTACGGACAGGGCGCCACTGAAGCTTTCTTT	CASSYGQGATEAFF
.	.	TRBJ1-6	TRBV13	TGTGCCAGCAGCTTAGGCACAGAGCTTAATTCACCCCTCCACTTT	CASSLGTELNSPLHF
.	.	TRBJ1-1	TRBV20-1	TGCAGTGCTAGGACATCCCAGTTT	CSARTSQF
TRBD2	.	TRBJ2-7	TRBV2	TGTGCCAGCAGTGTACGAGTAGCGGGAGGGCCCCACGAGCAGTACTTC	CASSVRVAGGPHEQYF
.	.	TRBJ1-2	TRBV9	TGTGCCAGCAGCGATTCCCGGGGGTCCTATGGCTACACCTTC	CASSDSRGSYGYTF
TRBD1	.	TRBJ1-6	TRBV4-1	TGCGCCAGCAGCCAAGGGGGACAGGGGGCGAGTTCACCCCTCCACTTT	CASSQGGQGASSPLHF
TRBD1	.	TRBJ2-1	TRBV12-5	TGTGCTAGTCATTCTTCCGGGACAGGGGGGGGTGAGCAGTTCTTC	CASHSSGTGGGEQFF
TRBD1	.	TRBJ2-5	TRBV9	TGTGCCAGCAGCGTTACACAGGGGGCCCCGTACCAAGAGACCCAGTACTTC	CASSVTQGAPYQETQYF
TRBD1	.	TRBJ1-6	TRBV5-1	TGCGCCAGCAGCGTGGGACAGGGCCATTATAATTCACCCCTCCACTTT	CASSVGQGHYNSPLHF
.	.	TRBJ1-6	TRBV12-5	TGTGCTAGTGGTTTGCGACAGACATTTAATTCACCCCTCCACTTT	CASGLRQTFNSPLHF
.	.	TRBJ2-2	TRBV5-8	TGTGCCAGCAGCCGCCCGACAGCGAACACCGGGGAGCTGTTTTTT	CASSRPTANTGELFF
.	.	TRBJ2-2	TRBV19	TGTGCCAGTAGTTCAGGGGCCGTCACCGGGGAGCTGTTTTTT	CASSSGAVTGELFF
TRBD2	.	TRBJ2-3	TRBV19	TGTGCCAGTAGTCCGAACGCGGGGGGCCTAAATACGCAGTATTTT	CASSPNAGGLNTQYF
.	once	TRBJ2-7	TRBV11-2	TGTGCCAGCAGCTTAGGGACACCAACCTACGAGCAGTACTTC	CASSLGTPTYEQYF
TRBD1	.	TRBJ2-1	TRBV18	TGTGCCAGCTCATATGGACAGGCCGCCTACAATGAGCAGTTCTTC	CASSYGQAAYNEQFF
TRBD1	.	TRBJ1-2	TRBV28	TGTGCCAGCAGATCCGGGACAGGGGGCAACTATGGCTACACCTTC	CASRSGTGGNYGYTF
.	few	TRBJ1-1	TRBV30	TGTGCCTGGGAACCTCAGGGTGAACCTTTCTTT	CAWEPQGEPFF
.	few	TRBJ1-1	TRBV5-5	TGTGCCAGCAGGGGGGACTTGAACACTGAAGCTTTCTTT	CASRGDLNTEAFF
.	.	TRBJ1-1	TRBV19	TGTGCCAGTAGTTCGGACACCACGAACACTGAAGCTTTCTTT	CASSSDTTNTEAFF
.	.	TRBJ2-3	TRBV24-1	TGTGCCACCAGTGATTTGTTTTCCGGCCTCGAGGCGACAGATACGCAGTATTTT	CATSDLFSGLEATDTQYF
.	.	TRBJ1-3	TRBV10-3	TGTGCCATCAGTGAGTCATTTGAGGGAAACACCATATATTTT	CAISESFEGNTIYF
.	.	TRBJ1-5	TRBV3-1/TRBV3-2	TGTGCCAGCAGCCGGGGCAGGGAGGATCAGCCCCAGCATTTT	CASSRGREDQPQHF
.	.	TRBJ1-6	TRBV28	TGTGCCAGCAAGGACTCCTTAGTGTCACCCCTCCACTTT	CASKDSLVSPLHF
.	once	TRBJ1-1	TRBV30	TGTGCCTGGAGGAGGGTGGTGGGTAACACTGAAGCTTTCTTT	CAWRRVVGNTEAFF
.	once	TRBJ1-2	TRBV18	TGTGCCAGCTCCCAGGGGAGTTCCTATGGCTACACCTTC	CASSQGSSYGYTF
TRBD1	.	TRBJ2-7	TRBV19	TGTGCCAGTAGTCTCCGGGACAGGTCTGCCGAGCAGTACTTC	CASSLRDRSAEQYF
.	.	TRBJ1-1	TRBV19	TGTGCCAGTAGTCTCCGGGGGAACACTGAAGCTTTCTTT	CASSLRGNTEAFF
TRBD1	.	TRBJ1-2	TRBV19	TGTGCCAGCCTAGCGTTGGACAGGGGGCTCTATGGCTACACCTTC	CASLALDRGLYGYTF
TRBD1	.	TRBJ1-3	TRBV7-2	TGTGCCAGCAGCCAGGGGGCGGCCGCTGGAAACACCATATATTTT	CASSQGAAAGNTIYF
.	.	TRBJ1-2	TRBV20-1	TGCAGTGCCCCCCCGGGCTACACCTTC	CSAPPGYTF
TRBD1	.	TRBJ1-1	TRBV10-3	TGTGCCATCAGTGACCCGACAGGGGGAGATATCTTTGCTTTCTTT	CAISDPTGGDIFAFF
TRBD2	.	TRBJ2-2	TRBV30	TGTGCGTCGTCGGGGGGAGGGCTCTCCGGGGAGCTGTTTTTT	CASSGGGLSGELFF
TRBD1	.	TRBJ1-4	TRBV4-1	TGCGCCAGCAGCCAAGTGGGCAGGACAGGGGGCCAAGAAAAACTGTTTTTT	CASSQVGRTGGQEKLFF
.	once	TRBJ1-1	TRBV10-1	TGCGCCAGCAGTGAGGCTTCAGGGGTACACATGAACACTGAAGCTTTCTTT	CASSEASGVHMNTEAFF
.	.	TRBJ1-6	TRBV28	TGTGCCAGCAGTTCGGGGAATTCACCCCTCCACTTT	CASSSGNSPLHF